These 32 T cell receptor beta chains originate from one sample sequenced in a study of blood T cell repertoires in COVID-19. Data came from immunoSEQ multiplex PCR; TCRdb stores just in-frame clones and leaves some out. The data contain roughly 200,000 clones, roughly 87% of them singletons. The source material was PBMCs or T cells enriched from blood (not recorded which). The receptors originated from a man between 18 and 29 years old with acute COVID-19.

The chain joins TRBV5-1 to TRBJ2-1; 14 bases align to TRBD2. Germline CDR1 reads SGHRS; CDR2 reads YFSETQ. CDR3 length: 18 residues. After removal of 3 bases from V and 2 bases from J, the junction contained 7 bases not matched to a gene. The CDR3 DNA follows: TGCGCCAGCAGCTGGGGGACTAGCGGGAGCCACGCCTACAATGAGCAGTTCTTC. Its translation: CASSWGTSGSHAYNEQFF.

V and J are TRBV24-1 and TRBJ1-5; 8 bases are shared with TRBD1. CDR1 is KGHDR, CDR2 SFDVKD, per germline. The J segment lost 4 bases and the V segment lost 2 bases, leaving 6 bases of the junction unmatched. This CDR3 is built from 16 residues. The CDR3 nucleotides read TGTGCCACCAGTGATTCTCTAGACAGGGGTAATCAGCCCCAGCATTTT. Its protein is CATSDSLDRGNQPQHF.

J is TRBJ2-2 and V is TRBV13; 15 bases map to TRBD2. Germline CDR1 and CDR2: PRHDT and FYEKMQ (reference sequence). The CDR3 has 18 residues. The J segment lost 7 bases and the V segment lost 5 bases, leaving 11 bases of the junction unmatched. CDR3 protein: CASSVGTSGRFYLGELFF. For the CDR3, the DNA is TGTGCCAGCAGCGTTGGGACTAGCGGGAGGTTTTACCTCGGGGAGCTGTTTTTT.

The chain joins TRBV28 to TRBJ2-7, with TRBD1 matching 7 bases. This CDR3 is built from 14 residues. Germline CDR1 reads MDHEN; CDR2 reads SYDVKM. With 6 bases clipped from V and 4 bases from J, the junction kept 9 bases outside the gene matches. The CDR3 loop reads CASRSPGQPYEQYF. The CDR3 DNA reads TGTGCCAGCAGGTCACCGGGACAGCCTTACGAGCAGTACTTC.

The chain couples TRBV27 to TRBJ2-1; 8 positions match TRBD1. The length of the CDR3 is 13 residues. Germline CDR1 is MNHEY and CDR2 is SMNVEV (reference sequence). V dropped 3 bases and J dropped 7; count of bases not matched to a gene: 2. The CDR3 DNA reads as TGTGCCAGCAGTTTCAGGGACAGGAATGAGCAGTTCTTC. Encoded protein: CASSFRDRNEQFF.

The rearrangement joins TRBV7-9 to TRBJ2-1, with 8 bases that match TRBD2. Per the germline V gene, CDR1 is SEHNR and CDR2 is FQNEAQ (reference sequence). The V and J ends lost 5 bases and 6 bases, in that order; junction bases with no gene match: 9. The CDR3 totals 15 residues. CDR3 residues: CASSSTGTRVNEQFF. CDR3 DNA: TGTGCCAGCAGCAGTACCGGGACTAGAGTCAATGAGCAGTTCTTC. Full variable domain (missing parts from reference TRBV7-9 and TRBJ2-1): DTGVSQNPRHKITKRGQNVTFRCDPISEHNRLYWYRQTLGQGPEFLTYFQNEAQLEKSRLLSDRFSAERPKGSFSTLEIQRTEQGDSAMYLCASSSTGTRVNEQFFGPGTRLTVL.

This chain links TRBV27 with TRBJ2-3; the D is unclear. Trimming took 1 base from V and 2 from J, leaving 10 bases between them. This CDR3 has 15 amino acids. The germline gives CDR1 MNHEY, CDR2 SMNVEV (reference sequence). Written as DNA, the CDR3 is TGTGCCAGCAGTTTATGGATCAGCGACACAGATACGCAGTATTTT. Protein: CASSLWISDTDTQYF.

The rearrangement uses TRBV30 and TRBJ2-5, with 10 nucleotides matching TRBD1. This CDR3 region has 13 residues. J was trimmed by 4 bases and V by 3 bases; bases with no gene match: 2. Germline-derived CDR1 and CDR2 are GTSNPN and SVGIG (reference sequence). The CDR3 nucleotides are TGTGCCTGGAGAGGGACAGGGGCAGAGACCCAGTACTTC. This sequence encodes CAWRGTGAETQYF.

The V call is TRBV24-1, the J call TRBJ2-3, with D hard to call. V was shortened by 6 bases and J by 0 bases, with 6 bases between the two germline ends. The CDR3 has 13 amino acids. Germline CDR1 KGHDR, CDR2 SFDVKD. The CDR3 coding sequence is TGTGCCACCAGTTCTACTAGCACAGATACGCAGTATTTT. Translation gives CATSSTSTDTQYF.

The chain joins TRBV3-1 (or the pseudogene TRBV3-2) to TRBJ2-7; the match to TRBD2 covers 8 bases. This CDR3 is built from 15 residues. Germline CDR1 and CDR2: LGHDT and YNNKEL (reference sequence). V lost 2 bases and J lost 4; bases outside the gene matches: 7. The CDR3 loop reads CASSQSLGLGYEQYF. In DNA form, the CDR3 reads TGTGCCAGCAGCCAATCGTTGGGACTAGGTTACGAGCAGTACTTC.

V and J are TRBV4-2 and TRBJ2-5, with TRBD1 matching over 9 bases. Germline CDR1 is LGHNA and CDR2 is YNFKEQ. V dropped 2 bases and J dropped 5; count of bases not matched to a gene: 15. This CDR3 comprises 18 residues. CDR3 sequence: CASSQTVVGTGGAETQYF. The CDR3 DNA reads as TGTGCCAGCAGCCAAACGGTCGTTGGAACAGGGGGCGCGGAGACCCAGTACTTC.

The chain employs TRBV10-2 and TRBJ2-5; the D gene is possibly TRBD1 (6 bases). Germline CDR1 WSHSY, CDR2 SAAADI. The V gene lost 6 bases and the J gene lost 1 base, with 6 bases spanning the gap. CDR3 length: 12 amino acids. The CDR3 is CASRDSQETQYF. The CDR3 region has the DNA TGCGCCAGCAGGGACAGCCAAGAGACCCAGTACTTC.

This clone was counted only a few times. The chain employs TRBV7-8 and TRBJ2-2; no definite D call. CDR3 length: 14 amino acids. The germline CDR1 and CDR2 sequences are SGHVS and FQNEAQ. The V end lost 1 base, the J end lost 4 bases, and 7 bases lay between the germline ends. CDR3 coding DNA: TGTGCCAGCAGCTTAGACGCGGCCACCGGGGAGCTGTTTTTT. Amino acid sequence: CASSLDAATGELFF.

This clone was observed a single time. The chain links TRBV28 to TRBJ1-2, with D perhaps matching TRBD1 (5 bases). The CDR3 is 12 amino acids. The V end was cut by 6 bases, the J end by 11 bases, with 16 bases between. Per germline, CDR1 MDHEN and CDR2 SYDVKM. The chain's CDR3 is CASRLRPGGYTF. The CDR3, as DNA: TGTGCCAGCAGACTTCGACCGGGGGGATACACCTTC.

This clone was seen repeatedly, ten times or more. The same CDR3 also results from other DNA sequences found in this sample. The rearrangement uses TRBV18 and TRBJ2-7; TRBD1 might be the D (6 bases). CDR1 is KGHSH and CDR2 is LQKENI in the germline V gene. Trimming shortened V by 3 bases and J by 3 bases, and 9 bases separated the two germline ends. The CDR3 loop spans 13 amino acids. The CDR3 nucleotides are TGTGCCAGCTCACCCGGACAGAGCTACGAGCAGTACTTC. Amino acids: CASSPGQSYEQYF.

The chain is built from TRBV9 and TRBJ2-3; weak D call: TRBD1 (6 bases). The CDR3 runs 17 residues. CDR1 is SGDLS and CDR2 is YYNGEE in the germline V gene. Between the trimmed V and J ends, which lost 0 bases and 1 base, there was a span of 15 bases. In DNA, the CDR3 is TGTGCCAGCAGCGTAGCCGACTGGGGGCCGCGCACAGATACGCAGTATTTT. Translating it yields CASSVADWGPRTDTQYF.

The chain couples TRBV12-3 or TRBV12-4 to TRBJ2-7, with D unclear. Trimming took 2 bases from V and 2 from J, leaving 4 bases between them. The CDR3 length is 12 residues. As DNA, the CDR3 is TGTGCCAGCAGTTTACAAACCTACGAGCAGTACTTC. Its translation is CASSLQTYEQYF.

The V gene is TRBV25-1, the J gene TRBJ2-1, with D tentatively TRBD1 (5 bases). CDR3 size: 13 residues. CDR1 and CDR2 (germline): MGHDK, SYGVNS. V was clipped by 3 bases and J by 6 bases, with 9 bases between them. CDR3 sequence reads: CASSDGRGNEQFF. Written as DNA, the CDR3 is TGTGCCAGCAGTGATGGAAGGGGCAATGAGCAGTTCTTC.

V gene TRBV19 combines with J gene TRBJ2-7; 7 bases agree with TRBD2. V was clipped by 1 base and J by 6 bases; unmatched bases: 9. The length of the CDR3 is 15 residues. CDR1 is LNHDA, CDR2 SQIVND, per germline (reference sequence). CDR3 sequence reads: CASSIAGGSSSEQYF. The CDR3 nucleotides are TGTGCCAGTAGTATAGCAGGCGGGAGTTCTAGCGAGCAGTACTTC.

The CDR3 nucleotides read TGCGCCAGCAGCCAAGATCCTTCGGGGAACAACTATGGCTACACCTTC. Residues: CASSQDPSGNNYGYTF. The rearrangement links TRBV4-3 to TRBJ1-2; D is ambiguous. The germline V gene encodes CDR1 LGHNA and CDR2 YSLEER. The CDR3 loop spans 16 amino acids. V lost 0 bases and J lost 2, with 13 bases in between.

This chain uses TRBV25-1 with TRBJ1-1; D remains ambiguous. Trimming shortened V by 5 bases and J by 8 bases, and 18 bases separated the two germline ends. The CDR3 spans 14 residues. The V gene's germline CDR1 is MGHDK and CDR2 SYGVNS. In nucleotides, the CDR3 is TGTGCCAGCAGTCCCCCCGAAAACGGGGTAGAAGCTTTCTTT. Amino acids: CASSPPENGVEAFF.

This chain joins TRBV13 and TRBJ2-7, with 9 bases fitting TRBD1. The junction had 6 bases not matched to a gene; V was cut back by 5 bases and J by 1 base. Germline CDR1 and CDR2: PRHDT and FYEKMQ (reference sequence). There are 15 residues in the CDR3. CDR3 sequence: CASSRGQGQSYEQYF. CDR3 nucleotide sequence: TGTGCCAGCAGCAGAGGACAGGGGCAGTCCTACGAGCAGTACTTC.

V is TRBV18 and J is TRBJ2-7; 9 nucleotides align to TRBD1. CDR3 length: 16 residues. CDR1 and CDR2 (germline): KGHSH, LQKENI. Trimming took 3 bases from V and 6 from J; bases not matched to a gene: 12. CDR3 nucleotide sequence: TGTGCCAGCTCACCGCAAAACAGGGGGCGAAGGGGCGAGCAGTACTTC. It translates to CASSPQNRGRRGEQYF.

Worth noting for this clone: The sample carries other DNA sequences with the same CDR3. CDR3 DNA sequence: TGTGCCAGCAGCTTAGGAACTAGCGGCTACAATGAGCAGTTCTTC. Its protein is CASSLGTSGYNEQFF. The chain is built from TRBV13 and TRBJ2-1; the match to TRBD2 covers 8 bases. The CDR3 extends over 15 amino acids. Germline V CDR1 and CDR2: PRHDT, FYEKMQ (reference sequence). Germline trimming cut 0 bases from V and 3 bases from J; bases unmatched to any gene: 1.

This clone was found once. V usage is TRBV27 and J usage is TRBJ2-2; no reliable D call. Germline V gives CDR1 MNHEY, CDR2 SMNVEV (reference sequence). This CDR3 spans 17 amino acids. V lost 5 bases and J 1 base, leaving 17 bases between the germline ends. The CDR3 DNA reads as TGTGCCAGCAGTCCCGTTCTAGTTGCGATGAACACCGGGGAGCTGTTTTTT. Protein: CASSPVLVAMNTGELFF.

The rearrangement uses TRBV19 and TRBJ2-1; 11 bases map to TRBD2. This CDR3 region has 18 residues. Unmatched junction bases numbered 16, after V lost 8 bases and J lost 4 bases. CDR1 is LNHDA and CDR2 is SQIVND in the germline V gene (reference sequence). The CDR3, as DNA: TGTGCCAGTTCTCCCCTGGCCACTAGCGGGAGTAGGTACAATGAGCAGTTCTTC. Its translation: CASSPLATSGSRYNEQFF.

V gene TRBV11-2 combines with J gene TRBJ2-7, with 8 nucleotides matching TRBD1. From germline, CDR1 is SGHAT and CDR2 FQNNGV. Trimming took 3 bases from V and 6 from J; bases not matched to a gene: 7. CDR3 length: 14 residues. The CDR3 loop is CASSFQGAYSEQYF. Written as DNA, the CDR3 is TGTGCCAGCAGCTTTCAGGGGGCTTATAGCGAGCAGTACTTC.

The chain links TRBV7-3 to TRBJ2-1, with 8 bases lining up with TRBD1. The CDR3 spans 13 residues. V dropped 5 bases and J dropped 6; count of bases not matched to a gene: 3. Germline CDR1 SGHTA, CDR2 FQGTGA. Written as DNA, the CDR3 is TGTGCCAGCAGCGACAGGGGTGTCAATGAGCAGTTCTTC. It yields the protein CASSDRGVNEQFF.

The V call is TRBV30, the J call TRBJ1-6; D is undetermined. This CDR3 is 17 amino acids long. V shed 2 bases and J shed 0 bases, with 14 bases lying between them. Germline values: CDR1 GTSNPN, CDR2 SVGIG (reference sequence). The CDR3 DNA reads TGTGCCTGGAGTATTGCCAGGTCGAGCTCCTATAATTCACCCCTCCACTTT. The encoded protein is CAWSIARSSSYNSPLHF.

The CDR3 reads CATSPGILSNSSYEQYF. The CDR3 DNA is TGTGCCACCAGTCCGGGGATCCTCTCCAATAGCTCCTACGAGCAGTACTTC. This chain joins TRBV24-1 and TRBJ2-7, with D perhaps TRBD2 (5 bases). V was trimmed by 6 bases and J by 0 bases, leaving 20 bases between them. Per germline, CDR1 KGHDR and CDR2 SFDVKD. The CDR3 length is 17 residues.

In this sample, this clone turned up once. The CDR3 reads CASNPSERIYTDTQYF. The CDR3 DNA is TGTGCCAGCAACCCCTCGGAGCGGATTTACACAGATACGCAGTATTTT. This chain uses TRBV27 with TRBJ2-3; the D gene is possibly TRBD2 (5 bases). This CDR3 spans 16 amino acids. The germline V gene has CDR1 MNHEY and CDR2 SMNVEV (reference sequence). V was clipped by 7 bases and J by 2 bases, with 19 bases between them.

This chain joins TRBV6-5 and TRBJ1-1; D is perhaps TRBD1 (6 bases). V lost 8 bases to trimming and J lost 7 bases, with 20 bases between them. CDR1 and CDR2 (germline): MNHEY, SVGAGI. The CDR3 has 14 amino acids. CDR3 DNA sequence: TGTGCCAGCGCTACAGGCAGGGGCGACAGTGAAGCTTTCTTT. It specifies CASATGRGDSEAFF.